This entry is about one TCR beta chain. Its target is not known. Mismatch with germline at one junction end may stem from a read error. The sample belongs to a study of CD8 T cells in ankylosing spondylitis. Regarding the study as a whole: Matched ankylosing spondylitis synovial fluid reportedly contained a significantly enriched population of disease-linked clones. A TCR beta motif of roughly eight highly homologous variants seemed to mark ankylosing spondylitis blood.

TCRdb passed the 5' RACE reads through MiXCR, listing each CDR3 protein once. The sample has 250,000 to 300,000 distinct CDR3 sequences; roughly 18% are singletons. This clonotype was sampled from a male donor with ankylosing spondylitis or in good health (not recorded which). The material sequenced was blood, either unsorted or a sorted T cell fraction (not recorded which).

The CDR3: CASSVSGRAYNEQFF. In nucleotides, the CDR3 is TGTGCCAGCAGCGTTAGCGGGAGGGCCTATAATGAGCAGTTCTTC. This rearrangement joins TRBV9 to TRBJ2-1; 11 bases match TRBD2. CDR3 length: 15 amino acids. Per germline, CDR1 SGDLS and CDR2 YYNGEE.